The rows below give T cell receptor beta chains drawn from one sample of a study of shared clonotypes between healthy human individuals. The assay was immunoSEQ multiplex PCR, and TCRdb's table has in-frame clones only and misses some. The data contain around 2,000,000 clones, about 92% of them singletons. The sequenced material came from naive CD8+ T cells from PBMCs. All receptors derive from a man between 18 and 35 years old in good health. Some clones in this sample may be carry-over from other donors' samples. Each CDR3 is given with its conserved first and last residue. D genes are given only for firm matches. Clone size, where shown, is once, few, many, or a class for clones that have expanded.

D gene	V gene	J gene	clone size	CDR3 protein	CDR3 DNA
-	TRBV19	TRBJ1-1	once	CASSVHLEAFF	TGTGCCAGTTCCGTCCACTTGGAAGCTTTCTTT
TRBD2	TRBV7-2	TRBJ2-1	-	CASTGTSGLFYNEQFF	TGTGCCAGCACCGGGACTAGCGGGTTATTCTACAATGAGCAGTTCTTC
-	TRBV9	TRBJ1-1	-	CASSVAVNTEAFF	TGTGCCAGCAGCGTCGCGGTGAACACTGAAGCTTTCTTT
-	TRBV14	TRBJ2-3	-	CASSQEGGEADTQYF	TGTGCCAGCAGCCAAGAAGGCGGGGAGGCAGATACGCAGTATTTT
-	TRBV6-1	TRBJ2-7	-	CASSEFRGGSYEQYF	TGTGCCAGCAGTGAATTTAGGGGGGGTAGCTACGAGCAGTACTTC
-	TRBV27	TRBJ2-7	-	CASSKVRDGPYEQYF	TGTGCCAGCAGTAAGGTCAGGGACGGCCCCTACGAGCAGTACTTC
-	TRBV10-3	TRBJ2-7	-	CAISESRFGGQYF	TGTGCCATCAGTGAGTCCCGTTTTGGTGGCCAGTACTTC
-	TRBV30	TRBJ1-2	-	CAWSGYNGGYTF	TGTGCCTGGAGTGGCTACAACGGGGGCTACACCTTC
-	TRBV2	TRBJ1-1	-	CASRKTRGVGGNTEAFF	TGTGCCAGCAGAAAGACAAGGGGGGTCGGGGGGAACACTGAAGCTTTCTTT
-	TRBV7-9	TRBJ2-5	-	CAIPQVGSVETQYF	TGTGCCATTCCTCAGGTCGGGAGCGTAGAGACCCAGTACTTC
TRBD2	TRBV18	TRBJ2-1	-	CASSLRGAGVFDEQFF	TGTGCCAGCTCACTTCGGGGAGCGGGAGTTTTCGATGAGCAGTTCTTC
TRBD2	TRBV7-3	TRBJ2-1	-	CASSPGLAGGPYNEQFF	TGTGCCAGCAGCCCCGGACTAGCGGGAGGACCCTACAATGAGCAGTTCTTC
-	TRBV27	TRBJ2-7	-	CASSSHRGGTYEQYF	TGTGCCAGCAGTTCTCACAGGGGGGGAACCTACGAGCAGTACTTC
-	TRBV2	TRBJ2-7	-	CASRPRTGPTYEQYF	TGTGCCAGCCGGCCCCGGACGGGGCCAACCTACGAGCAGTACTTC
TRBD1	TRBV7-9	TRBJ1-1	-	CASSGGDRESIATEAFF	TGTGCCAGCAGCGGGGGGGACAGGGAAAGTATAGCCACTGAAGCTTTCTTT
-	TRBV4-1	TRBJ2-3	once	CASSQDPPDTQYF	TGCGCCAGCAGCCAAGATCCGCCCGATACGCAGTATTTT
-	TRBV5-1	TRBJ2-7	once	CASSLDRQQSYEQYF	TGCGCCAGCAGCTTGGATCGACAGCAATCCTACGAGCAGTACTTC
-	TRBV27	TRBJ2-7	-	CASSLAATYEQYF	TGTGCCAGCAGTTTGGCCGCTACGTACGAGCAGTACTTC
-	TRBV7-9	TRBJ2-3	-	CASSSPLDTQYF	TGTGCCAGCAGCTCCCCGTTAGATACGCAGTATTTT
-	TRBV27	TRBJ1-1	-	CASSPRLRPTEAFF	TGTGCCAGCAGTCCACGTCTAAGACCGACCGAAGCTTTCTTT
-	TRBV19	TRBJ2-3	once	CASSANRENTDTQYF	TGTGCCAGTAGTGCGAACCGGGAAAACACAGATACGCAGTATTTT
TRBD1	TRBV5-1	TRBJ1-2	-	CASSYTGTGGDGYTF	TGCGCCAGCAGCTATACCGGGACAGGGGGCGATGGCTACACCTTC
TRBD2	TRBV7-9	TRBJ2-7	-	CASSSRSGGTYEQYF	TGTGCCAGCAGCTCCCGATCCGGGGGGACCTACGAGCAGTACTTC
-	TRBV5-1	TRBJ2-7	-	CASSLGRSSYEQYF	TGCGCCAGCAGCTTGGGCAGGAGCTCCTACGAGCAGTACTTC
-	TRBV27	TRBJ1-3	-	CASSLTQASGNTIYF	TGTGCCAGCAGTTTAACACAGGCCTCTGGAAACACCATATATTTT
-	TRBV27	TRBJ2-3	-	CASTTGAGTSTDTQYF	TGTGCCAGCACCACGGGGGCGGGGACTAGCACAGATACGCAGTATTTT
TRBD1	TRBV29-1	TRBJ2-7	-	CSVIGQGRAGDEQYF	TGCAGCGTGATAGGACAGGGGAGGGCTGGTGACGAGCAGTACTTC
-	TRBV7-8	TRBJ2-6	-	CASSLAVVSGANVLTF	TGTGCCAGCAGCTTAGCCGTTGTTTCTGGGGCCAACGTCCTGACTTTC
-	TRBV9	TRBJ2-7	-	CASSVSGRTYEQYF	TGTGCCAGCAGCGTATCCGGCAGAACCTACGAGCAGTACTTC
TRBD2	TRBV11-2	TRBJ2-2	-	CASSPLAGGPFTGELFF	TGTGCCAGCAGCCCACTAGCGGGAGGCCCCTTCACCGGGGAGCTGTTTTTT
TRBD1	TRBV5-5	TRBJ2-7	-	CASSLDRGHEQYF	TGTGCCAGCAGCCTTGACAGGGGGCACGAGCAGTACTTC
-	TRBV7-9	TRBJ2-7	-	CASSLAGLESEQYF	TGTGCCAGCAGCTTAGCAGGGCTGGAATCCGAGCAGTACTTC
-	TRBV7-9	TRBJ1-1	-	CASSFSLDPRGTEAFF	TGTGCCAGCAGCTTCAGCCTGGACCCCAGAGGGACTGAAGCTTTCTTT
-	TRBV11-1	TRBJ2-1	-	CASSPGGGGSYNEQFF	TGTGCCAGCAGCCCCGGTGGGGGCGGCTCCTACAATGAGCAGTTCTTC
TRBD1	TRBV6-1	TRBJ2-7	-	CASSQTGLMYEQYF	TGTGCCAGCAGTCAGACAGGGTTAATGTACGAGCAGTACTTC
-	TRBV19	TRBJ2-5	-	CASSIALQETQYF	TGTGCCAGTAGTATAGCTCTACAAGAGACCCAGTACTTC
TRBD1	TRBV6-5	TRBJ1-2	once	CASSSRGRGYGYTF	TGTGCCAGCAGTAGCAGGGGGCGGGGGTATGGCTACACCTTC
-	TRBV23-1	TRBJ2-3	-	CASSHGGTPFYF	TGCGCCAGCAGCCATGGGGGGACGCCCTTTTATTTT
TRBD1	TRBV19	TRBJ2-7	-	CASSIQGTGGYEQYF	TGTGCCAGTAGTATTCAAGGGACAGGGGGCTACGAGCAGTACTTC
TRBD2	TRBV19	TRBJ2-1	-	CASSIGLADYNEQFF	TGTGCCAGTAGTATTGGACTAGCGGATTACAATGAGCAGTTCTTC
-	TRBV7-8	TRBJ2-7	-	CASSFGNVVAYEQYF	TGTGCCAGCAGCTTCGGTAACGTCGTAGCCTACGAGCAGTACTTC
-	TRBV10-2	TRBJ1-5	-	CASSEGGRNQPQHF	TGCGCCAGCAGTGAAGGAGGAAGGAATCAGCCCCAGCATTTT
-	TRBV30	TRBJ2-4	-	CAWLAPKNIQYF	TGTGCCTGGTTGGCCCCGAAAAACATTCAGTACTTC
-	TRBV9	TRBJ2-3	-	CASSVDAQYF	TGTGCCAGCAGCGTAGACGCGCAGTATTTT
TRBD2	TRBV27	TRBJ2-2	-	CASSPRGAGELFF	TGTGCCAGCAGCCCTCGGGGGGCCGGGGAGCTGTTTTTT
-	TRBV21-1	TRBJ1-3	-	CASSRTGGGNTIYF	TGTGCCAGCAGCCGGACAGGGGGTGGAAACACCATATATTTT
-	TRBV28	TRBJ2-3	-	CASTSLEDTQYF	TGTGCCAGCACTTCGCTCGAGGATACGCAGTATTTT
TRBD2	TRBV9	TRBJ2-1	-	CASSLGAGGYNEQFF	TGTGCCAGCAGCCTAGGGGCGGGAGGGTACAATGAGCAGTTCTTC
-	TRBV7-9	TRBJ1-1	-	CASILNEGTNTEAFF	TGTGCCAGCATCCTAAACGAAGGGACGAACACTGAAGCTTTCTTT
-	TRBV5-5	TRBJ1-3	-	CASSDWTVSGNTIYF	TGTGCCAGCAGCGACTGGACAGTCTCTGGAAACACCATATATTTT
-	TRBV19	TRBJ1-1	-	CASSFRTAMNTEAFF	TGTGCCAGTAGCTTCCGGACAGCTATGAACACTGAAGCTTTCTTT
-	TRBV6-1	TRBJ1-2	-	CASSATENYGYTF	TGTGCCAGCAGTGCGACAGAAAACTATGGCTACACCTTC
-	TRBV27	TRBJ2-7	once	CASSSLSRAYEQYF	TGTGCCAGCAGTTCCCTTTCCCGTGCCTACGAGCAGTACTTC